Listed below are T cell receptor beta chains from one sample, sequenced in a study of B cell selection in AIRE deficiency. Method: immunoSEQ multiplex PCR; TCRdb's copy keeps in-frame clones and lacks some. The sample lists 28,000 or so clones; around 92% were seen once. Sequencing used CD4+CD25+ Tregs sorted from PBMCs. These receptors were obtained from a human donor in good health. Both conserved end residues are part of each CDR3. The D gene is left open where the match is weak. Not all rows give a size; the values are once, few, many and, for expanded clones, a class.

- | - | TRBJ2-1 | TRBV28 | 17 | CASSLRPFGGRGNEQFF | TGTGCCAGCAGTTTACGACCGTTCGGGGGTAGGGGCAATGAGCAGTTCTTC
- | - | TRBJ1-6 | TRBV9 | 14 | CASSGGPSNSPLHF | TGTGCCAGCAGCGGGGGGCCTTCTAATTCACCCCTCCACTTT
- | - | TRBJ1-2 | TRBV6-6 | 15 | CASSYPSQGNYGYTF | TGTGCCAGCAGTTACCCATCGCAGGGGAACTATGGCTACACCTTC
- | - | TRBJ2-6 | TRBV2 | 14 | CASSQGSGANVLTF | TGTGCCAGCAGCCAGGGTTCTGGGGCCAACGTCCTGACTTTC
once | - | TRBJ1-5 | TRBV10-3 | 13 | CAISERGDQPQHF | TGTGCCATCAGTGAGAGGGGGGATCAGCCCCAGCATTTT
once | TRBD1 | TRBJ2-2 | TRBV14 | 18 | CASSTRTGARINTGELFF | TGTGCCAGCAGCACCCGGACAGGGGCCCGCATAAACACCGGGGAGCTGTTTTTT
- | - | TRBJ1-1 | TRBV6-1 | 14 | CASTQRPDTTEAFF | TGTGCCAGCACCCAAAGACCAGACACAACGGAAGCTTTCTTT
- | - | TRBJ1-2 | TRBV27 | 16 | CASIPSGTHSRDGYTF | TGTGCCAGCATACCTTCTGGGACACACTCCAGGGATGGCTACACCTTC
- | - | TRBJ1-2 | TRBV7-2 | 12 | CASSDGDYGYTF | TGTGCCAGCAGCGACGGTGACTATGGCTACACCTTC
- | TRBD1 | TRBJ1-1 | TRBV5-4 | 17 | CASSLEGRGSKNTEAFF | TGTGCCAGCAGCTTGGAGGGCAGGGGGAGTAAGAACACTGAAGCTTTCTTT
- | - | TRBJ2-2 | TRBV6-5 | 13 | CASTTGYTGELFF | TGTGCCAGCACAACAGGTTACACCGGGGAGCTGTTTTTT
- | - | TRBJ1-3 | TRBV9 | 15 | CASSARPVSGNTIYF | TGTGCCAGCAGCGCCCGCCCGGTCTCTGGAAACACCATATATTTT
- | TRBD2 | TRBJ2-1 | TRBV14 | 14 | CASSPGLTYNEQFF | TGTGCCAGCAGCCCGGGACTAACCTACAATGAGCAGTTCTTC
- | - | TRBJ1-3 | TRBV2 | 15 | CASCPTLVSGNTIYF | TGTGCCAGCTGCCCGACACTTGTTTCTGGAAACACCATATATTTT
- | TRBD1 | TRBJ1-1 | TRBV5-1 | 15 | CASSFTGTGVTEAFF | TGCGCCAGCAGCTTTACCGGGACAGGGGTCACTGAAGCTTTCTTT
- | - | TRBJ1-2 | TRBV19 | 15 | CASSIGQERAYGYTF | TGTGCCAGTAGTATAGGCCAAGAGAGGGCCTATGGCTACACCTTC
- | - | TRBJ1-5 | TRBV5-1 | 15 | CASSLSGGSNQPQHF | TGCGCCAGCAGCTTGTCCGGGGGTAGCAATCAGCCCCAGCATTTT
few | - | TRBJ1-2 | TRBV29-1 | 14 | CSVDGVGTNYGYTF | TGCAGCGTTGATGGTGTAGGGACTAACTATGGCTACACCTTC
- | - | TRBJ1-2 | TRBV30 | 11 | CASGRNNGYTF | TGTGCCTCCGGACGGAACAATGGCTACACCTTC
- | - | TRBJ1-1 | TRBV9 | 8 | CADATDNF | TGTGCCGACGCGACCGACAACTTT
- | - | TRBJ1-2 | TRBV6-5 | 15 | CASSLTEHANYGYTF | TGTGCCAGCAGTCTGACAGAGCACGCTAACTATGGCTACACCTTC
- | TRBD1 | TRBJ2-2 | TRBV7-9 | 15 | CASSSLTGGPGELFF | TGTGCCAGCAGCTCCCTGACAGGGGGTCCCGGGGAGCTGTTTTTT
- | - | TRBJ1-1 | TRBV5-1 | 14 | CASSFRLGDTEAFF | TGCGCCAGCAGCTTTAGGTTAGGGGACACTGAAGCTTTCTTT
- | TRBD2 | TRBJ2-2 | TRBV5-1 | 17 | CASSLSTAGVTTGELFF | TGCGCCAGCAGCTTGTCAACGGCGGGGGTTACCACCGGGGAGCTGTTTTTT
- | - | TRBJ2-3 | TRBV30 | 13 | CAWRDSLTDTQYF | TGTGCCTGGCGGGACTCCTTAACAGATACGCAGTATTTT
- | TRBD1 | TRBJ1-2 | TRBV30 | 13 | CAWRQGADYGYTF | TGTGCCTGGAGACAGGGGGCGGACTATGGCTACACCTTC
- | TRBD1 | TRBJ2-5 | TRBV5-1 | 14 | CASSFTGGMETQYF | TGCGCCAGCAGCTTCACAGGGGGGATGGAGACCCAGTACTTC
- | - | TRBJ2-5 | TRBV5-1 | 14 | CASSYSSNQETQYF | TGCGCCAGCAGCTACTCTAGCAACCAAGAGACCCAGTACTTC